These 22 T cell receptor beta chains came from one sample sequenced in a study of OX40 agonist ivuxolimab in advanced cancers. The protocol was immunoSEQ multiplex PCR, while the TCRdb copy is restricted to in-frame clones and leaves out a portion. This sample has 50,000 to 65,000 clones, with roughly nine tenths found just once. The starting material was CD4+ or CD8+ T cells sorted from blood, obtained in a trial of the OX40 agonist ivuxolimab. These receptor sequences come from an adult with an advanced solid tumor such as melanoma, head and neck, liver or kidney cancer.

The chain employs TRBV10-3 and TRBJ1-4; D may be TRBD1 (5 bases). The CDR3 sequence is 15 residues long. The germline V gene encodes CDR1 ENHRY and CDR2 SYGVKD. Trimming stripped 0 bases from V and 1 base from J, with 6 bases between. The CDR3 DNA is TGTGCCATCAGTGAGTCCAGGGAAACTAATGAAAAACTGTTTTTT. This sequence encodes CAISESRETNEKLFF.

This sequence joins TRBV19 and TRBJ1-4, with 10 nucleotides matching TRBD1. The CDR3 runs to 15 residues. CDR1 is LNHDA, CDR2 SQIVND, per germline (reference sequence). The trim removed 7 bases at V and 8 bases at J, leaving 10 bases unmatched. CDR3 protein: CASTSGQGVAEKLFF. CDR3 sequence (DNA): TGTGCCAGTACTTCCGGACAGGGGGTGGCCGAAAAACTGTTTTTT.

This sequence joins TRBV19 and TRBJ1-5; 7 bases align to TRBD1. CDR3 length equals 14 residues. Germline-derived CDR1 and CDR2 are LNHDA and SQIVND (reference sequence). Losses at the gene ends were 6 bases for V and 7 bases for J; bases not matched to a gene: 9. Written as DNA, the CDR3 is TGTGCCAGTAGGGCGACAGGGATGAAACAGCCCCAGCATTTT. This sequence encodes CASRATGMKQPQHF.

The chain combines TRBV7-9 with TRBJ1-1; 7 nucleotides agree with TRBD1. The J segment lost 11 bases and the V segment lost 1 base, leaving 7 bases of the junction unmatched. CDR1 SEHNR and CDR2 FQNEAQ come from the germline V gene (reference sequence). The CDR3 is made up of 13 amino acids. The CDR3 DNA follows: TGTGCCAGCAGCTTAGGCGGCCAGGGGGAGGCTTTCTTT. Protein sequence: CASSLGGQGEAFF.

The V and J genes are TRBV6-1 and TRBJ2-7, with a tentative D call TRBD1 (5 bases). CDR3 length equals 11 residues. V was clipped by 3 bases and J by 12 bases, with 12 bases between them. Germline CDR1 reads MNHNS; CDR2 reads SASEGT. CDR3 protein: CASSDPAGRYF. Written as DNA, the CDR3 is TGTGCCAGCAGTGACCCGGCAGGGCGGTACTTC.

The DNA for the CDR3 is TGCGCCAGTCGAACCCGTGACAGGGGTATAAATACGCAGTATTTT. This sequence encodes CASRTRDRGINTQYF. The chain has TRBV10-1 and TRBJ2-3; 8 nucleotides align to TRBD1. The CDR3 has 15 amino acids. The germline gives CDR1 WNHNN, CDR2 SYGVQD (reference sequence). J lost 7 bases, V lost 9 bases, and 15 bases had no gene match.

This chain links TRBV4-1 with TRBJ2-7; 14 bases map to TRBD2. CDR3 length equals 18 residues. J gave up 2 bases and V 1 base, and 7 bases lay outside the gene matches. In germline, CDR1 is MGHRA, CDR2 YSYEKL. CDR3 in amino acids: CASSQAGTSGRSPYEQYF. CDR3 in DNA: TGCGCCAGCAGCCAAGCCGGGACTAGCGGGAGAAGCCCCTACGAGCAGTACTTC.

The chain uses TRBV6-1 and TRBJ1-2, with TRBD1 identical over 9 bases. This CDR3 is built from 15 residues. Germline lookup yields CDR1 MNHNS and CDR2 SASEGT. V gave up 7 bases and J gave up 6 bases; unmatched junction bases: 12. This CDR3 reads CASIRDRVFGDGYTF. In nucleotides, the CDR3 is TGTGCCAGCATCCGGGACAGGGTATTTGGCGATGGCTACACCTTC.

The CDR3 loop reads CASSRVNYGYTF. The CDR3 region has the DNA TGTGCCAGCTCCAGGGTTAACTATGGCTACACCTTC. V gene TRBV6-5 combines with J gene TRBJ1-2, with D maybe TRBD1 (5 bases). Germline V gene data show CDR1 as MNHEY and CDR2 as SVGAGI. The CDR3 is 12 residues long. The germline V and J ends were trimmed by 8 bases and 1 base, with 8 bases remaining between them.

This clone came up a few times. The V call is TRBV28, the J call TRBJ2-3; the D is unclear. Per the germline V gene, CDR1 is MDHEN and CDR2 is SYDVKM. The CDR3 loop spans 11 amino acids. V was cut by 7 bases and J by 6 bases, with 8 bases left in between. The CDR3 sequence is CASTRTDTQYF. The CDR3 bases are TGTGCCAGCACTAGAACCGATACGCAGTATTTT. Using reference TRBV28 and TRBJ2-3 for the parts outside the CDR3, the full variable domain is DVKVTQSSRYLVKRTGEKVFLECVQDMDHENMFWYRQDPGLGLRLIYFSYDVKMKEKGDIPEGYSVSREKKERFSLILESASTNQTSMYLCASTRTDTQYFGPGTRLTVL.

J is TRBJ1-2 and V is TRBV7-2; no reliable D call. The V gene's germline CDR1 is SGHTA and CDR2 FQGNSA. V lost 5 bases, J lost 8 bases, and 21 bases lay in between. The CDR3 is 15 residues long. The CDR3: CASSPEGGLTTGYTF. The CDR3, as DNA: TGTGCCAGCAGCCCAGAAGGTGGGCTTACTACGGGCTACACCTTC.

The J gene is TRBJ2-5, the V gene TRBV6-1, with 9 bases that match TRBD1. The CDR3 has 15 residues. The V and J ends lost 7 bases and 2 bases, in that order; junction bases with no gene match: 8. CDR1 and CDR2 (germline): MNHNS, SASEGT. The CDR3 DNA is TGTGCCAGCACCAGGACAGGGGAGGGGCAAGAGACCCAGTACTTC. Amino acid sequence: CASTRTGEGQETQYF.

The chain combines TRBV30 with TRBJ2-1; the D gene is possibly TRBD2 (6 bases). The CDR3 is 18 residues long. The V end was cut by 0 bases, the J end by 4 bases, with 22 bases between. The V gene's germline CDR1 is GTSNPN and CDR2 SVGIG (reference sequence). The CDR3 DNA follows: TGTGCCTGGAGTGTAGCCGGGAGTGACCTGTTACTTTACAATGAGCAGTTCTTC. Amino acid sequence: CAWSVAGSDLLLYNEQFF.

The genes are TRBV11-2 and TRBJ2-3; maybe TRBD2 (5 bases). The CDR3 totals 17 residues. The ends were cut back, 1 base at V and 1 base at J, with 15 bases in the middle. Germline V gene lookup returns CDR1 SGHAT and CDR2 FQNNGV. The CDR3 bases are TGTGCCAGCAGCTTAGTGCGATTCGGGAAGGGCACAGATACGCAGTATTTT. It is translated as CASSLVRFGKGTDTQYF.

V usage is TRBV27 and J usage is TRBJ1-1; 8 bases line up with TRBD1. The trim removed 0 bases at V and 4 bases at J, leaving 7 bases unmatched. There are 16 residues in the CDR3. CDR1 MNHEY and CDR2 SMNVEV come from the germline V gene (reference sequence). CDR3 sequence (DNA): TGTGCCAGCAGTTTATCCTCGACAGGGGTGAGCACTGAAGCTTTCTTT. This translates into CASSLSSTGVSTEAFF.

This clone showed up just once. One end of the junction does not line up with germline, which may come from a read error. This chain connects TRBV23-1 to TRBJ2-2, with 9 bases matching TRBD1. TRBV23-1 is an ORF, with its function uncertain. This CDR3 region has 20 residues. The CDR3 loop reads CASRQFRDRALATLTGELFF. CDR3 in DNA: TGCGCCAGCAGACAATTCCGGGACAGGGCCCTAGCGACCCTCACCGGGGAGCTGTTTTTT.

The chain joins TRBV7-2 to TRBJ2-1; 7 bases fit TRBD2. The CDR3 sequence is 15 residues long. The trim removed 1 base at V and 7 bases at J, leaving 7 bases unmatched. Germline V gene sequence: CDR1 SGHTA, CDR2 FQGNSA. Here the CDR3 reads CASSLVAGVGNEQFF. The CDR3 DNA is TGTGCCAGCAGCTTAGTTGCGGGAGTCGGTAATGAGCAGTTCTTC.

V is TRBV7-2 and J is TRBJ2-3, with 7 bases matching TRBD1. CDR3 length: 16 amino acids. Germline V gene sequence: CDR1 SGHTA, CDR2 FQGNSA. Trimming took 4 bases from V and 5 from J; bases not matched to a gene: 12. This CDR3 is CASSWSGTEGVDTQYF. DNA for the CDR3: TGTGCCAGCAGCTGGAGTGGGACAGAAGGGGTAGATACGCAGTATTTT.

This clone was seen only once. This sequence joins TRBV29-1 and TRBJ2-7; 7 bases map to TRBD2. The CDR3 consists of 12 residues. CDR1 and CDR2 from the germline V gene are SQVTM and ANQGSEA. The V gene end was trimmed by 6 bases and the J gene end by 0 bases; junction bases not matched to a gene: 2. In nucleotides, the CDR3 is TGCAGCGTCCGCGGGGGCTCCTACGAGCAGTACTTC. Protein: CSVRGGSYEQYF.

The gene calls are TRBV10-1 and TRBJ2-5; TRBD2 is a possible D gene (6 bases). Deletions cut 4 bases from V and 5 bases from J, with 11 bases between. Per the germline V gene, CDR1 is WNHNN and CDR2 is SYGVQD (reference sequence). The CDR3 runs to 13 residues. CDR3 coding DNA: TGCGCCAGCAGTGCTAGCGTTAGGGAGACCCAGTACTTC. It translates to CASSASVRETQYF.

The V and J genes are TRBV28 and TRBJ2-7, with D unresolved. The CDR3 sequence is 13 residues long. V was trimmed by 5 bases and J by 2 bases, leaving 10 bases between them. Germline assignment: CDR1 MDHEN and CDR2 SYDVKM. The DNA for the CDR3 is TGTGCCAGCAGTCCCGGAAGCACCTACGAGCAGTACTTC. It is translated as CASSPGSTYEQYF.

V is TRBV11-3 and J is TRBJ2-1, with D possibly TRBD1 on 6 matching bases. V was cut by 5 bases and J by 8 bases, with 10 bases left in between. CDR1 and CDR2 from the germline V gene are SGHNT and YENEEA. The CDR3 runs to 12 residues. The CDR3 reads CASSGRGDEQFF. The CDR3 bases are TGTGCCAGCAGCGGCAGGGGCGATGAGCAGTTCTTC.